The source of this TCR beta chain is a study of T cell responses to AZD1222 COVID-19 vaccine. TCRdb keeps only in-frame clones here, not all; method: immunoSEQ multiplex PCR. The sample has 100,000 to 150,000 clones, 65% to 90% seen once; the top ten hold around 22%. Whole-study findings and limits: Unmutated regions of variants are reportedly targeted by nearly half of spike-specific TCRs.

Worth noting for this clone: The antigen remains undetermined.

Germline V gene sequence: CDR1 SGHTA, CDR2 FQGNSA. V was pared by 4 bases and J by 11 bases, with 9 bases of the junction left unmatched. The CDR3 covers 14 residues. The TCR sequence derives from an adult in good health. The starting material was peripheral blood, obtained on day 0 of AZD1222 vaccination. The V call is TRBV7-2, the J call TRBJ1-4; 8 nucleotides match TRBD1. CDR3 sequence: CASSSGQGRQKLFF. In nucleotides, the CDR3 is TGTGCCAGCAGCTCTGGACAGGGCCGACAGAAACTGTTTTTT.